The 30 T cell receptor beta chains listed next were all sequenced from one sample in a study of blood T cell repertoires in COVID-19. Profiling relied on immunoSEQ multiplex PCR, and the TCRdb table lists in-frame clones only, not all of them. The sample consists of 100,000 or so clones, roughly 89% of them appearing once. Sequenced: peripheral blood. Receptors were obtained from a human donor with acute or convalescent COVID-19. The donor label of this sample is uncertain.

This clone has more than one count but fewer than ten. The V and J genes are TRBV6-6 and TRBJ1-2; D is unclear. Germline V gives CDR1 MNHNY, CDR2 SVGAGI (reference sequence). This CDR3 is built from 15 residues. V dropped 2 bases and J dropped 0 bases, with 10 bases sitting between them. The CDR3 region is CASSYTVSANYGYTF. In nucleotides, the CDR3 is TGTGCCAGCAGTTACACCGTAAGCGCTAACTATGGCTACACCTTC.

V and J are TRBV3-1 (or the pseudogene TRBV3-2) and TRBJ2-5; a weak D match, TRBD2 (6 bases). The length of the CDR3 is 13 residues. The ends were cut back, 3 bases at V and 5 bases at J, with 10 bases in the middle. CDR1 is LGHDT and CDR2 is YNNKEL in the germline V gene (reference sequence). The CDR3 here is CASSQTSLETQYF. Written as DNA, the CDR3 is TGTGCCAGCAGCCAGACTAGTCTGGAGACCCAGTACTTC.

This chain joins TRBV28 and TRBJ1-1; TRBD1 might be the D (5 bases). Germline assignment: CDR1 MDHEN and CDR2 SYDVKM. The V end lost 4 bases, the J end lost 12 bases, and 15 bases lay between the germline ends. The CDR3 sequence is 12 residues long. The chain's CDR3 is CASSSPGRETFF. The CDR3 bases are TGTGCCAGCAGTTCCCCAGGCAGGGAAACTTTCTTT.

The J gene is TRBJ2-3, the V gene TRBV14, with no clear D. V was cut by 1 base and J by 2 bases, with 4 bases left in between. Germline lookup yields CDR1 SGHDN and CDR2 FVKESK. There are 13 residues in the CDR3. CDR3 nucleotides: TGTGCCAGCAGCCAAGTAGCCACAGATACGCAGTATTTT. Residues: CASSQVATDTQYF.

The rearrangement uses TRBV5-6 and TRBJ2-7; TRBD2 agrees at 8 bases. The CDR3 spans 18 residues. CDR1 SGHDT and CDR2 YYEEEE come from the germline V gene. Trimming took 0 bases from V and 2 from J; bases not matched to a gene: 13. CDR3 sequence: CASSLAPKSGRSAYEQYF. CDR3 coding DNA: TGTGCCAGCAGCTTGGCCCCTAAAAGCGGGAGATCGGCCTACGAGCAGTACTTC.

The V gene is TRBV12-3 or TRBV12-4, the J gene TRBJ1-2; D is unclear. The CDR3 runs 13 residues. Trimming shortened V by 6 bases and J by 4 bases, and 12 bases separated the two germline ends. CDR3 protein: CASSLTETYGYTF. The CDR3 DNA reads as TGTGCCAGCAGCTTAACAGAGACCTATGGCTACACCTTC.

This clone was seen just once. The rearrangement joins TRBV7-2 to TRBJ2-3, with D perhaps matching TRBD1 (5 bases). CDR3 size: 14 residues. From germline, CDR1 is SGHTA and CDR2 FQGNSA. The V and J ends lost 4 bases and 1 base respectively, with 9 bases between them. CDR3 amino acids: CASSSKTGTDTQYF. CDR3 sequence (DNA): TGTGCCAGCAGCTCAAAGACAGGCACAGATACGCAGTATTTT.

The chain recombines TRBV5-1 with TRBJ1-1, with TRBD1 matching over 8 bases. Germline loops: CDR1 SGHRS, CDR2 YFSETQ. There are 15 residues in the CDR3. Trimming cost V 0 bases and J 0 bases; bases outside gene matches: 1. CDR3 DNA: TGCGCCAGCAGCTTGGGGGACAGGATGAACACTGAAGCTTTCTTT. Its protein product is CASSLGDRMNTEAFF.

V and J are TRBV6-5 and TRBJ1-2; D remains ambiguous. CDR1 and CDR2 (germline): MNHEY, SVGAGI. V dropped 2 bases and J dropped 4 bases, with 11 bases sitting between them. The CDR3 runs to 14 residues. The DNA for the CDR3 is TGTGCCAGCAGTTACCTCGGGGAGGCCTATGGCTACACCTTC. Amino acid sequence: CASSYLGEAYGYTF.

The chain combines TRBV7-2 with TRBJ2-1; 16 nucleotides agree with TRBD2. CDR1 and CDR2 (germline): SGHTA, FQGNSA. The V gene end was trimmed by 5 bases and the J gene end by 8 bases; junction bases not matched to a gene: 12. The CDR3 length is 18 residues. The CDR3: CASSPGGLAGGTADEQFF. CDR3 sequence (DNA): TGTGCCAGCAGCCCAGGGGGACTAGCGGGAGGGACCGCGGATGAGCAGTTCTTC. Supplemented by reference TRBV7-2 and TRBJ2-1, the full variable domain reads GAGVSQSPSNKVTEKGKDVELRCDPISGHTALYWYRQSLGQGLEFLIYFQGNSAPDKSGLPSDRFSAERTGGSVSTLTIQRTQQEDSAVYLCASSPGGLAGGTADEQFFGPGTRLTVL.

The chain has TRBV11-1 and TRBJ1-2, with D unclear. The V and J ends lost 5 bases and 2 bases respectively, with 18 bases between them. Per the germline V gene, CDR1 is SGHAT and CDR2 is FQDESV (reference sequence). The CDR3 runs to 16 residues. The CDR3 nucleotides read TGTGCCAGCAGCCATTCCTACAGCCAACCCAACTATGGCTACACCTTC. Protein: CASSHSYSQPNYGYTF.

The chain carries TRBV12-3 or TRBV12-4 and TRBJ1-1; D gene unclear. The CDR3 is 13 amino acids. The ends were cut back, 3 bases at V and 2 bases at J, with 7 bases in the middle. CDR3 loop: CASSLRKNTEAFF. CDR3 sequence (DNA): TGTGCCAGCAGTTTGAGGAAAAACACTGAAGCTTTCTTT.

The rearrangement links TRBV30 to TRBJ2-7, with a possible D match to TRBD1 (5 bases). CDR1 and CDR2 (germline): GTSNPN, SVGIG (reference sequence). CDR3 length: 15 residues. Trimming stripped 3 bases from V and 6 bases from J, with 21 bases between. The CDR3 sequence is CAWSHDSVRLGEQYF. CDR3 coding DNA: TGTGCCTGGAGCCATGACAGCGTCCGGTTGGGCGAGCAGTACTTC.

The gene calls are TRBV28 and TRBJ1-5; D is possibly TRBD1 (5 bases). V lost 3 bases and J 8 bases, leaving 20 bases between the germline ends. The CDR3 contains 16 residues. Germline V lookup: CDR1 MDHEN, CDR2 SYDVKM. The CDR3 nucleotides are TGTGCCAGCAGTTTCGGAGGGAGGGGCCTGGGGAAGCCCCAGCATTTT. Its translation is CASSFGGRGLGKPQHF.

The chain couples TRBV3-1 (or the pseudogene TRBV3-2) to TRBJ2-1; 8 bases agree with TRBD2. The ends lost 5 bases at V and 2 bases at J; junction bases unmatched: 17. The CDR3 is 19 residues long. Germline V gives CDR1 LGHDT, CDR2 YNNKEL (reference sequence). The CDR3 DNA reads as TGTGCCAGCAGCTCCAAACGCCTAGCGGGTCCGAATACCTACAATGAGCAGTTCTTC. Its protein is CASSSKRLAGPNTYNEQFF.

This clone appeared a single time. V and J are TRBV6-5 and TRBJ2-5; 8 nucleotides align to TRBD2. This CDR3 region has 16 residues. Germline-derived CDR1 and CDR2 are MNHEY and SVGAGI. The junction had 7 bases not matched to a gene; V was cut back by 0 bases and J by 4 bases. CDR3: CASSYSGGAGGETQYF. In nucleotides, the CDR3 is TGTGCCAGCAGTTACTCCGGGGGGGCTGGGGGAGAGACCCAGTACTTC.

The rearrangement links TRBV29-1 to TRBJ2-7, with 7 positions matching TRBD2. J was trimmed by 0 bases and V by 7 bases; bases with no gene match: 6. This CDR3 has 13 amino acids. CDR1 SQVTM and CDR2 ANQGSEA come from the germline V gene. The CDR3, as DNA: TGCAGCGGGGCCGGGACTAACTCCTACGAGCAGTACTTC. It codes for CSGAGTNSYEQYF.

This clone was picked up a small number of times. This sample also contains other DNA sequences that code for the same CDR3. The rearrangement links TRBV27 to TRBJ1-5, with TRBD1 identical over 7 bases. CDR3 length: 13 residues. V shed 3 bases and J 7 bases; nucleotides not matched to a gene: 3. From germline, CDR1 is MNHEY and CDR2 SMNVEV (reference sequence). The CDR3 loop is CASSLAGGQPQHF. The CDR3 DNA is TGTGCCAGCAGTTTGGCAGGGGGGCAGCCCCAGCATTTT.

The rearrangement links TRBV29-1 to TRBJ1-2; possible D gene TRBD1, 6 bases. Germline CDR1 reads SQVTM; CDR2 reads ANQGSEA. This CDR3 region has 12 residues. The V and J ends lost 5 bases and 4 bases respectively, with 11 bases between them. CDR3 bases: TGCAGCGTTCCTTTACAGGGCTATGGCTACACCTTC. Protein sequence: CSVPLQGYGYTF.

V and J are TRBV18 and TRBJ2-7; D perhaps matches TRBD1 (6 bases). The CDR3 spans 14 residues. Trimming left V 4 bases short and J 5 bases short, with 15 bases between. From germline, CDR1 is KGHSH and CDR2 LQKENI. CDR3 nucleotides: TGTGCCAGCTCACTGTCCCGGGACAACAACGAGCAGTACTTC. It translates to CASSLSRDNNEQYF.

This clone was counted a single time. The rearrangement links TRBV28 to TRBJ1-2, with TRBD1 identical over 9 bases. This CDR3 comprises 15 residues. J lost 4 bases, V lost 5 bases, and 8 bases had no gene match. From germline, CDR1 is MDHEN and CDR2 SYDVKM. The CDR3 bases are TGTGCCAGCAGTCCCCAGACAGGGGGACTCTATGGCTACACCTTC. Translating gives CASSPQTGGLYGYTF.

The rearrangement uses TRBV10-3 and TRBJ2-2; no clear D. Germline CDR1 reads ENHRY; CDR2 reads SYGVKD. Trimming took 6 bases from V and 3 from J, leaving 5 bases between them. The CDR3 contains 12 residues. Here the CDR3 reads CAIRRDTGELFF. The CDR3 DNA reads TGTGCCATCAGGCGAGACACCGGGGAGCTGTTTTTT.

The CDR3 nucleotides read TGTGCCAGCAGCTTAGGCCTTCGGGGAGCGGTTAGATACGAGCAGTACTTC. Encoded protein: CASSLGLRGAVRYEQYF. V usage is TRBV11-2 and J usage is TRBJ2-7; D possibly corresponds to TRBD2 (5 bases). The CDR3 spans 17 residues. Trimming shortened V by 1 base and J by 4 bases, and 20 bases separated the two germline ends. Germline V gives CDR1 SGHAT, CDR2 FQNNGV.

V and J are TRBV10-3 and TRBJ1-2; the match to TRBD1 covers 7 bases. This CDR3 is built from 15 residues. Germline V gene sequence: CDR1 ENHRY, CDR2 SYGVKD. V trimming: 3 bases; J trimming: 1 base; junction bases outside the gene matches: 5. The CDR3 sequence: CAISDPTGNNYGYTF. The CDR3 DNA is TGTGCCATCAGTGATCCGACAGGGAATAACTATGGCTACACCTTC.

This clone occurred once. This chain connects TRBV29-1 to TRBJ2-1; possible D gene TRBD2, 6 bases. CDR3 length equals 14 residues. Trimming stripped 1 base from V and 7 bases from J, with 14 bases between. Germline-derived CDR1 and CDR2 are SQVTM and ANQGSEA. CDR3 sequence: CSVEGGTGRNEQFF. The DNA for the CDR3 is TGCAGCGTTGAAGGAGGGACTGGTAGGAATGAGCAGTTCTTC.

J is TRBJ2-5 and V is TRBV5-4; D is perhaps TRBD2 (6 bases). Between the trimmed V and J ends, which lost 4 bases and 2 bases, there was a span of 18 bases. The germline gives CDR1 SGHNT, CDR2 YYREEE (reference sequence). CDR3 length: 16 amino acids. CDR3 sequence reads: CASSPKGGTIQETQYF. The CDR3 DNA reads TGTGCCAGCAGCCCAAAGGGCGGGACCATACAAGAGACCCAGTACTTC. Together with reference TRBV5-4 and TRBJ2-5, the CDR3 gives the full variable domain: ETGVTQSPTHLIKTRGQQVTLRCSSQSGHNTVSWYQQALGQGPQFIFQYYREEENGRGNFPPRFSGLQFPNYSSELNVNALELDDSALYLCASSPKGGTIQETQYFGPGTRLLVL.

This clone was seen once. The CDR3 here is CASSRGMNTEAFF. The CDR3 region has the DNA TGTGCCAGCTCGAGGGGGATGAACACTGAAGCTTTCTTT. The rearrangement joins TRBV7-3 to TRBJ1-1; perhaps TRBD1 as D (6 bases). Germline CDR1 SGHTA, CDR2 FQGTGA. The CDR3 extends over 13 amino acids. The V gene lost 8 bases and the J gene lost 0 bases, with 10 bases spanning the gap.

CDR3 sequence: CAWGLTSGSYEQYF. The CDR3 coding sequence is TGTGCCTGGGGTTTAACTAGCGGGAGCTACGAGCAGTACTTC. The V gene is TRBV30, the J gene TRBJ2-7; TRBD2 matches at 11 bases. The CDR3 consists of 14 residues. CDR1 GTSNPN and CDR2 SVGIG come from the germline V gene (reference sequence). The V segment lost 5 bases and the J segment 3 bases; nucleotides outside the gene matches: 6.

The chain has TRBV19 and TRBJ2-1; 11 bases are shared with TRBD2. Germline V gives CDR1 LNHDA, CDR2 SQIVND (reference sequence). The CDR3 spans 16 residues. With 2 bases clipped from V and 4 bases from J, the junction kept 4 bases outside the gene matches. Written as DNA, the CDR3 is TGTGCCAGTAGTATACAAATAGCGGGGGGGTACAATGAGCAGTTCTTC. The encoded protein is CASSIQIAGGYNEQFF.

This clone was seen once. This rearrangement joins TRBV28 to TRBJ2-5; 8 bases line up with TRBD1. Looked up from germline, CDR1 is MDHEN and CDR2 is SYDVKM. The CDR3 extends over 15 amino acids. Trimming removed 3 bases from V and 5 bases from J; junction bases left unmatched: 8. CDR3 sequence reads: CASSFPGGQAETQYF. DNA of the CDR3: TGTGCCAGCAGTTTTCCAGGGGGCCAGGCGGAGACCCAGTACTTC.